This TCR beta chain originates from a study of patients and donors after allogeneic stem cell transplantation. This clonotype was counted many times. Each CDR3 protein is one row after TCRdb ran MiXCR on the RT-PCR reads. The sample carries some 230,000 distinct CDR3 sequences, about 14% recorded once. The germline CDR1 and CDR2 sequences are SGDLS and YYNGEE. With 2 bases removed from V and 0 bases from J, the gap between germline ends came to 9 bases. This CDR3 has 14 residues. The chain links TRBV9 to TRBJ2-7; D is unclear. The origin of this receptor is a human donor who was either an allogeneic HSCT recipient or a stem cell or donor lymphocyte infusion donor (not recorded which). It is not recorded whose cells these are; they may come from a transplant donor. The sequenced sample was blood, either unsorted or a sorted T cell fraction (not recorded which). The DNA of the CDR3 is TGTGCCAGCAGCGTCGGGCGGAGCTCCTACGAGCAGTACTTC. Its translation is CASSVGRSSYEQYF.